This TCR beta chain comes out of a study of CD8 T cells in ankylosing spondylitis. Study-level results: In reactive arthritis synovial fluid and blood, some motif variants had been reported before.

TCRdb itself ran the 5' RACE reads through MiXCR, one entry per CDR3 protein. There are about 36,000 distinct CDR3 sequences in the sample; 11% occur only once, and around 20% lies in the top ten. This clonotype has at least ten counts. Its antigen is not known. The CDR3 has 15 residues. In germline, CDR1 is SGHTA, CDR2 FQGNSA. V lost 4 bases to trimming and J lost 4 bases; unmatched junction nucleotides: 4. The clonotype originates from a male donor with ankylosing spondylitis. Sequencing was performed on synovial fluid, either unsorted or a sorted T cell fraction (not recorded which). The chain is built from TRBV7-2 and TRBJ2-1, with 10 bases matching TRBD2. This chain's CDR3 is CASSSLAGVYNEQFF. The CDR3 DNA sequence: TGTGCCAGCAGCTCCCTAGCGGGAGTTTACAATGAGCAGTTCTTC. The full variable domain, in which reference TRBV7-2 and TRBJ2-1 provide the parts outside the CDR3, is GAGVSQSPSNKVTEKGKDVELRCDPISGHTALYWYRQSLGQGLEFLIYFQGNSAPDKSGLPSDRFSAERTGGSVSTLTIQRTQQEDSAVYLCASSSLAGVYNEQFFGPGTRLTVL.